This T cell receptor (beta chain) was recovered during a study of cytomegalovirus exposure and HLA in healthy donors. Trimming removed 5 bases from V and 7 bases from J, with 8 bases in between. The germline CDR1 and CDR2 sequences are SGHAT and FQNNGV. This CDR3 has 11 amino acids. Primers included in the PCR were 60 Vbeta and 13 Jbeta primers. This table comes from immunoSEQ multiplex PCR, and its TCRdb copy is limited to in-frame clones, with some not included. The sample shows over 150,000 clones, over 70% of them seen only once. This clone has just one count. The source of this sequence is a woman between 50 and 59 years old in good health and CMV-seropositive. The chain carries TRBV11-2 and TRBJ1-1; the D gene is possibly TRBD1 (6 bases). The sequencing input was PBMCs. DNA of the CDR3: TGTGCCAGCAGCGGGGGCGATGAAGCTTTCTTT. Translated: CASSGGDEAFF.